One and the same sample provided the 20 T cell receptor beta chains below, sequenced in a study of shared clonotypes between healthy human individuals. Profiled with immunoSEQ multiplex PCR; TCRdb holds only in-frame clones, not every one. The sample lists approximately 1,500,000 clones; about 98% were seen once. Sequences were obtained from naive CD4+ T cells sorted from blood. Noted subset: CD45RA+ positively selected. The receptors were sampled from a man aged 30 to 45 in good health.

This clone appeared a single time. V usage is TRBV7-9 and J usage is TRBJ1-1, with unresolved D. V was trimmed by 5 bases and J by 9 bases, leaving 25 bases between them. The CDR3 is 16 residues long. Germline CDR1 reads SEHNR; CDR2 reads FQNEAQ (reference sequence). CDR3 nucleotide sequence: TGTGCCAGCAGCCAAATAACTTTACCGGGAAGACCGAAAGCTTTCTTT. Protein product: CASSQITLPGRPKAFF.

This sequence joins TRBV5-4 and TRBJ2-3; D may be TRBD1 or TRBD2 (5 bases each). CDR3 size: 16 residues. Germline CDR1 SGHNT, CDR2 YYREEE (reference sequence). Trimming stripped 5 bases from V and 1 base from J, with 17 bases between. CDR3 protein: CASRSTRDQRTDTQYF. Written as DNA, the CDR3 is TGTGCCAGCAGATCAACCCGGGACCAACGCACAGATACGCAGTATTTT.

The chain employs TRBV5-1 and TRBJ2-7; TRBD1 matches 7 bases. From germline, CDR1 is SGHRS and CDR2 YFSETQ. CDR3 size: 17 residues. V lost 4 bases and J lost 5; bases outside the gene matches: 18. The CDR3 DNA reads TGCGCCAGCAGCAAACCGTCCGGGGTACAGGGGCGGAACGAGCAGTACTTC. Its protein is CASSKPSGVQGRNEQYF. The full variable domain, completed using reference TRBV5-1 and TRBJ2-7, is KAGVTQTPRYLIKTRGQQVTLSCSPISGHRSVSWYQQTPGQGLQFLFEYFSETQRNKGNFPGRFSGRQFSNSRSEMNVSTLELGDSALYLCASSKPSGVQGRNEQYFGPGTRLTVT.

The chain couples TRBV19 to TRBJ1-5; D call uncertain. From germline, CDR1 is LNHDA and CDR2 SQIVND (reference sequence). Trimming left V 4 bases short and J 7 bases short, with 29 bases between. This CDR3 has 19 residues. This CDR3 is CASSTVTHTLGVPRQPQHF. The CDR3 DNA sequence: TGTGCCAGTAGTACCGTCACACACACGCTCGGGGTGCCACGGCAGCCCCAGCATTTT.

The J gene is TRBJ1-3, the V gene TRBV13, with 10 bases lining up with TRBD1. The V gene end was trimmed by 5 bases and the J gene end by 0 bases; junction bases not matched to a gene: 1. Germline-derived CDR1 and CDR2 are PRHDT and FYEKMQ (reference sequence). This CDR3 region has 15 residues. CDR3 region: CASSRTGGSGNTIYF. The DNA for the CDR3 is TGTGCCAGCAGCCGGACAGGGGGCTCTGGAAACACCATATATTTT.

In DNA form, the CDR3 reads TGCAGCGTTGTAGGGCAGGGGGCAATTGGGCAGTACTTC. Translated, it gives CSVVGQGAIGQYF. The chain is built from TRBV29-1 and TRBJ2-7; TRBD1 agrees at 8 bases. After removal of 4 bases from V and 9 bases from J, the junction contained 11 bases not matched to a gene. The CDR3 contains 13 residues. Per the germline V gene, CDR1 is SQVTM and CDR2 is ANQGSEA.

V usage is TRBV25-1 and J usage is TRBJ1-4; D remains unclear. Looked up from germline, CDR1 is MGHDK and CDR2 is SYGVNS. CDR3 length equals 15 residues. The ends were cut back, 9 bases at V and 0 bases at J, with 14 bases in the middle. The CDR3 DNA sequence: TGTGCCAGTTCTACCTTCATAGCAACTAATGAAAAACTGTTTTTT. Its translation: CASSTFIATNEKLFF.

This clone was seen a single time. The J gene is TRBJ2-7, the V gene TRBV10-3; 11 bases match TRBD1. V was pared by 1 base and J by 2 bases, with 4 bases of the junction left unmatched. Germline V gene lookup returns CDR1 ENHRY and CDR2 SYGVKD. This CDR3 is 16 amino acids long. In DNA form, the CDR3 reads TGTGCCATCAGTGAGTATCCGGGACAGGGGGCCTACGAGCAGTACTTC. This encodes CAISEYPGQGAYEQYF.

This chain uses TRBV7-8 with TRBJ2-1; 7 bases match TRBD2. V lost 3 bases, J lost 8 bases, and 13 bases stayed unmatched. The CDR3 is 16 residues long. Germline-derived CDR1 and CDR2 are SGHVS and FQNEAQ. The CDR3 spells CASSFNPGPGRDEQFF. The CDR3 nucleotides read TGTGCCAGCAGCTTCAACCCGGGTCCGGGGAGGGATGAGCAGTTCTTC.

The CDR3 protein is CASSGVGTSGRSSYNEQFF. In DNA, the CDR3 is TGTGCCAGTAGTGGGGTCGGGACTAGCGGGAGAAGTTCCTACAATGAGCAGTTCTTC. The chain couples TRBV19 to TRBJ2-1, with 14 bases matching TRBD2. With 5 bases clipped from V and 1 base from J, the junction kept 10 bases outside the gene matches. The CDR3 totals 19 residues. The germline V gene has CDR1 LNHDA and CDR2 SQIVND (reference sequence).

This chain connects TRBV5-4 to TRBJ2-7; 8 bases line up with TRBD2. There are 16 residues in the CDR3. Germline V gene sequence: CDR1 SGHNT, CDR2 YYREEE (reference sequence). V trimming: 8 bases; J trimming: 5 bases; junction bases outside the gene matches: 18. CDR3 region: CASHYRASGLDDEQYF. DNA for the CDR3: TGTGCCAGTCATTATCGGGCTAGCGGGTTGGACGACGAGCAGTACTTC.

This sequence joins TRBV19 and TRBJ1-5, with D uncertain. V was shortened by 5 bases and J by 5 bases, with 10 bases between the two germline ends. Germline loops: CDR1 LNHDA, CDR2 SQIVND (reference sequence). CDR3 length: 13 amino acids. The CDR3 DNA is TGTGCCAGTAGTTTACCCGAGGATCAGCCCCAGCATTTT. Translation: CASSLPEDQPQHF.

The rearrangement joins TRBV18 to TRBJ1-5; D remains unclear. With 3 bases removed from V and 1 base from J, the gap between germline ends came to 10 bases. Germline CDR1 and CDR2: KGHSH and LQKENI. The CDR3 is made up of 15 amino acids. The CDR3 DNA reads TGTGCCAGCTCACCCTGGGAGGCCAGCAATCAGCCCCAGCATTTT. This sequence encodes CASSPWEASNQPQHF.

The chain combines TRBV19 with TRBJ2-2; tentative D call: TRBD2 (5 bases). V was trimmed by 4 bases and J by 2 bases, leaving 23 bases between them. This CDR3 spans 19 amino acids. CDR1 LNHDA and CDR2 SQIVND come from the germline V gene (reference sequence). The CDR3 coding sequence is TGTGCCAGTAGTAGACGTCTAAGGGAGATAGAGGGTAACACCGGGGAGCTGTTTTTT. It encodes CASSRRLREIEGNTGELFF.

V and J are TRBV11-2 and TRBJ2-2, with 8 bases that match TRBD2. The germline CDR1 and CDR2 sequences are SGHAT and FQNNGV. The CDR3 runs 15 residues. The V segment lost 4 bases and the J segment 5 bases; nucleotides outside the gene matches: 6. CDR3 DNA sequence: TGTGCCAGCAGCTCGACTAGCGAAGGAACCGGGGAGCTGTTTTTT. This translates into CASSSTSEGTGELFF. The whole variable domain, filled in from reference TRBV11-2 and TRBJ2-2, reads EAGVAQSPRYKIIEKRQSVAFWCNPISGHATLYWYQQILGQGPKLLIQFQNNGVVDDSQLPKDRFSAERLKGVDSTLKIQPAKLEDSAVYLCASSSTSEGTGELFFGEGSRLTVL.

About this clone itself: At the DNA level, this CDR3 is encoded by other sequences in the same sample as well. The CDR3 DNA sequence: TGTGCCAGCAGTGTCAATCAGCCCCAGCATTTT. Amino acid sequence: CASSVNQPQHF. This chain uses TRBV2 with TRBJ1-5; D is uncertain. Germline CDR1 reads SNHLY; CDR2 reads FYNNEI. V lost 4 bases and J lost 3, with 1 base in between. The CDR3 is 11 amino acids.

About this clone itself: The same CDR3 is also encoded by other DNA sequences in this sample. CDR3 nucleotide sequence: TGTGCCAGCAGCTTGGCTAGCAATCAGCCCCAGCATTTT. Translated, it gives CASSLASNQPQHF. V is TRBV5-6 and J is TRBJ1-5; D is ambiguous. The CDR3 length is 13 residues. Germline V CDR1 and CDR2: SGHDT, YYEEEE. V shed 0 bases and J shed 0 bases, with 1 base lying between them.

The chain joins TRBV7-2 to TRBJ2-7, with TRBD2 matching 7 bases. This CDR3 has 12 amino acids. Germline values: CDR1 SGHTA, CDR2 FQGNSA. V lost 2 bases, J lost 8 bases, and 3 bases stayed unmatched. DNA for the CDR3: TGTGCCAGCAGCTTAAGGGAGGGAAAGCAGTACTTC. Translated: CASSLREGKQYF. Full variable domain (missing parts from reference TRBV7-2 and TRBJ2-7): GAGVSQSPSNKVTEKGKDVELRCDPISGHTALYWYRQSLGQGLEFLIYFQGNSAPDKSGLPSDRFSAERTGGSVSTLTIQRTQQEDSAVYLCASSLREGKQYFGPGTRLTVT.

The CDR3 sequence: CASSYSGVQQPQHF. CDR3 nucleotides: TGTGCCAGCAGTTACTCGGGGGTCCAACAGCCCCAGCATTTT. This chain uses TRBV6-5 with TRBJ1-5; D may be TRBD1 (5 bases). The germline V gene encodes CDR1 MNHEY and CDR2 SVGAGI. Deletions cut 0 bases from V and 7 bases from J, with 10 bases between. This CDR3 comprises 14 residues.

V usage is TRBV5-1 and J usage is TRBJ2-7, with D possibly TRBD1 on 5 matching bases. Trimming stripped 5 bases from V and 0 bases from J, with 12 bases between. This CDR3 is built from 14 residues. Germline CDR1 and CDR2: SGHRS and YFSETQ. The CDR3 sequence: CASRDTGSSYEQYF. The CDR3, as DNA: TGCGCCAGCAGGGACACAGGAAGCTCCTACGAGCAGTACTTC.